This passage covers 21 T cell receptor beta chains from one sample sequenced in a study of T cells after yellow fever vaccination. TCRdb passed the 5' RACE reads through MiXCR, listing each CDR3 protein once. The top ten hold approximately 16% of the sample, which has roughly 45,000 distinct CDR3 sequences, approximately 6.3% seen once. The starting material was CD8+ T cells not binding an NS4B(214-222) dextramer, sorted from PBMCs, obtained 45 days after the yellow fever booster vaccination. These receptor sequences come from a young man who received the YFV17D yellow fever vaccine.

The CDR3: CASLSSWAGADEQFF. Written as DNA, the CDR3 is TGTGCCTCCTTAAGTTCGTGGGCGGGAGCGGATGAGCAGTTCTTC. The rearrangement links TRBV30 to TRBJ2-1; 7 bases are shared with TRBD2. The CDR3 covers 15 residues. Germline CDR1 is GTSNPN and CDR2 is SVGIG (reference sequence). Losses at the gene ends were 7 bases for V and 8 bases for J; bases not matched to a gene: 17. Filled out from reference TRBV30 and TRBJ2-1, the complete variable domain reads SQTIHQWPATLVQPVGSPLSLECTVEGTSNPNLYWYRQAAGRGLQLLFYSVGIGQISSEVPQNLSASRPQDRQFILSSKKLLLSDSGFYLCASLSSWAGADEQFFGPGTRLTVL.

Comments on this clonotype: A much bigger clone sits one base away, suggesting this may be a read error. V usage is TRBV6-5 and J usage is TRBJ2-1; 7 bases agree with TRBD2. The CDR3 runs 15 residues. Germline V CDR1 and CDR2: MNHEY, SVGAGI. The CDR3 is CASNYEASGRNEQFF. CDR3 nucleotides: TGTGCCAGCAATTACGAGGCTAGCGGAAGGAATGAGCAGTTCTTC.

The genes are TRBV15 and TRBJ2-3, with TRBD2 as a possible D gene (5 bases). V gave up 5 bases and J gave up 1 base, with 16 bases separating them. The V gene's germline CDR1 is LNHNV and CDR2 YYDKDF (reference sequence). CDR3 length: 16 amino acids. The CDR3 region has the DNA TGTGCCACCAGCCCCTTCGGGGAGTTCGGCACAGATACGCAGTATTTT. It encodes CATSPFGEFGTDTQYF. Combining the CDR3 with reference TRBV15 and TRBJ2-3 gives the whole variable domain DAMVIQNPRYQVTQFGKPVTLSCSQTLNHNVMYWYQQKSSQAPKLLFHYYDKDFNNEADTPDNFQSRRPNTSFCFLDIRSPGLGDTAMYLCATSPFGEFGTDTQYFGPGTRLTVL.

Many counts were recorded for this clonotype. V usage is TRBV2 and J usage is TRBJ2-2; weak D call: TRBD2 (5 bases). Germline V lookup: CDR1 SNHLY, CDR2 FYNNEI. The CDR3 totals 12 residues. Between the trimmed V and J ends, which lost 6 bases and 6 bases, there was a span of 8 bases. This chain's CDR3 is CASSGDPGELFF. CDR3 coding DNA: TGTGCCAGCAGCGGGGATCCCGGGGAGCTGTTTTTT.

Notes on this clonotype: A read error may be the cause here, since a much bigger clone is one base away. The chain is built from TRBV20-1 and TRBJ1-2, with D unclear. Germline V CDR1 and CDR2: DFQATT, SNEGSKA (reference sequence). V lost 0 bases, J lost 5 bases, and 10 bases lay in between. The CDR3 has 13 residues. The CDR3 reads CSARDTGKYGYTF. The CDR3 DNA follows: TGCAGTGCTAGAGACACGGGAAAATATGGCTACACCTTC.

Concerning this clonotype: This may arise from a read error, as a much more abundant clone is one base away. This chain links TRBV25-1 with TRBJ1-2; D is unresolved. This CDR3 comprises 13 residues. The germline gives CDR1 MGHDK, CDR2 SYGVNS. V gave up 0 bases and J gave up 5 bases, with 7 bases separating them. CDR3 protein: CASSEYFKYGYTF. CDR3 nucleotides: TGTGCCAGCAGTGAATACTTTAAATATGGCTACACCTTC.

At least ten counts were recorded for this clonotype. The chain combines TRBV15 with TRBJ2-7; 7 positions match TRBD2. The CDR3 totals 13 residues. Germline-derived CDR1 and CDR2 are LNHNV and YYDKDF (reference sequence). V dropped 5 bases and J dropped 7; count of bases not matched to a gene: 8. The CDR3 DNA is TGTGCCACCAGCCTCCCTCCCGGGGGGGAGCAGTACTTC. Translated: CATSLPPGGEQYF.

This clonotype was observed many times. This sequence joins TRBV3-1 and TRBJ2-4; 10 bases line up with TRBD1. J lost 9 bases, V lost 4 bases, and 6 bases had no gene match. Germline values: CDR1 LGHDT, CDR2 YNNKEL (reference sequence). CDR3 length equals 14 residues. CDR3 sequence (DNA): TGTGCCAGCAGCCCCGGACAGGGGGTCGGCATTCAGTACTTC. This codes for CASSPGQGVGIQYF.

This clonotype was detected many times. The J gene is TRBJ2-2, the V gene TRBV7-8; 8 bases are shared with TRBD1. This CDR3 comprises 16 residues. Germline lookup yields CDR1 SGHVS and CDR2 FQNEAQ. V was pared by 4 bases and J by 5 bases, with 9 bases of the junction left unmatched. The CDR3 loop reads CASSSIAGGATGELFF. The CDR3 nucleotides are TGTGCCAGCAGCTCCATCGCAGGGGGCGCGACCGGGGAGCTGTTTTTT. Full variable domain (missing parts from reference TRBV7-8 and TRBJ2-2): GAGVSQSPRYKVAKRGQDVALRCDPISGHVSLFWYQQALGQGPEFLTYFQNEAQLDKSGLPSDRFFAERPEGSVSTLKIQRTQQEDSAVYLCASSSIAGGATGELFFGEGSRLTVL.

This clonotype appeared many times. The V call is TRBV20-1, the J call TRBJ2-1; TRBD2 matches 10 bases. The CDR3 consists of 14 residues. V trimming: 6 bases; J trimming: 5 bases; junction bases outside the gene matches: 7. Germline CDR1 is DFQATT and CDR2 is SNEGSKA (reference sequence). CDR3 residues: CSAQAGGPHNEQFF. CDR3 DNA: TGCAGTGCGCAAGCGGGAGGGCCCCACAATGAGCAGTTCTTC.

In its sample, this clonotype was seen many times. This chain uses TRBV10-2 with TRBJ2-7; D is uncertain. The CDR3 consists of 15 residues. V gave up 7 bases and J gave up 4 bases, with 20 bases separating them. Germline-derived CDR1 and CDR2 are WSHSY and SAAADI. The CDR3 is CASINHGHGQYEQYF. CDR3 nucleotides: TGCGCCAGCATAAACCACGGGCATGGTCAATACGAGCAGTACTTC.

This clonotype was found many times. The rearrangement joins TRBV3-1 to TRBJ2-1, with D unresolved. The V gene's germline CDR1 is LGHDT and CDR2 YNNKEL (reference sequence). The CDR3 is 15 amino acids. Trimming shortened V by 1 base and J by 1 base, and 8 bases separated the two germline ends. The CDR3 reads CASSQGIFSYNEQFF. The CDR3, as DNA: TGTGCCAGCAGCCAAGGGATTTTTTCCTACAATGAGCAGTTCTTC.

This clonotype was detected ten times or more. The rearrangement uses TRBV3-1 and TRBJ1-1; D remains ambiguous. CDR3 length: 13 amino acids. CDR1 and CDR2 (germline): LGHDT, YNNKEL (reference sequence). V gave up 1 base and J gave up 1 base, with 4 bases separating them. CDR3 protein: CASSQGGNTEAFF. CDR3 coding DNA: TGTGCCAGCAGCCAAGGAGGGAACACTGAAGCTTTCTTT.

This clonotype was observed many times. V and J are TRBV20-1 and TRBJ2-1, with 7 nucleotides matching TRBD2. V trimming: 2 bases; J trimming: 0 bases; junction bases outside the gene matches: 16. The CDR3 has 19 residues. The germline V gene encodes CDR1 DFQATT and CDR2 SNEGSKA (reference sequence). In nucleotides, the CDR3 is TGCAGTGCTAGAAAGGGTGGGCTAGCGGAAGACAGCTCCTACAATGAGCAGTTCTTC. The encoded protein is CSARKGGLAEDSSYNEQFF.

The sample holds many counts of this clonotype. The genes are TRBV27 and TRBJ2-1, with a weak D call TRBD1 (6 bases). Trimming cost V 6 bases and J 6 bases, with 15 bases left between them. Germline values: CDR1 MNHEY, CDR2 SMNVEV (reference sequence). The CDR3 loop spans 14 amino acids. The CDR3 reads CASSRQAFTNEQFF. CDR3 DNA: TGTGCCAGCAGCCGACAGGCGTTTACCAATGAGCAGTTCTTC.

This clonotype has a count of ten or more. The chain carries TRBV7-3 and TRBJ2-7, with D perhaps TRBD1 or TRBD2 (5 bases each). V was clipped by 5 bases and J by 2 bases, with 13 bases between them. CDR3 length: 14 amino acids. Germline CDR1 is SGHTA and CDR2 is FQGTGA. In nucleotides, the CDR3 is TGTGCCAGCAGCCCGGGGACCCACCCCTACGAGCAGTACTTC. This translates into CASSPGTHPYEQYF.

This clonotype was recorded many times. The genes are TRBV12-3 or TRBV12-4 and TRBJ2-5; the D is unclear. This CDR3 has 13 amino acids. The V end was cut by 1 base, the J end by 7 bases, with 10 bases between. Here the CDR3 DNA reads TGTGCCAGCAGTTTAGTCGGGTTAGGGACCCAGTACTTC. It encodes CASSLVGLGTQYF.

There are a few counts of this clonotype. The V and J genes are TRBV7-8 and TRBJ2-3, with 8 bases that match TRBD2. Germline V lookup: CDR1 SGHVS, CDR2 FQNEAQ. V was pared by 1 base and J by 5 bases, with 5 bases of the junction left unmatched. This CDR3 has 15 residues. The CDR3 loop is CASSLEPAGVDTQYF. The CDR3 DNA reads TGTGCCAGCAGCTTAGAGCCAGCGGGAGTAGATACGCAGTATTTT.

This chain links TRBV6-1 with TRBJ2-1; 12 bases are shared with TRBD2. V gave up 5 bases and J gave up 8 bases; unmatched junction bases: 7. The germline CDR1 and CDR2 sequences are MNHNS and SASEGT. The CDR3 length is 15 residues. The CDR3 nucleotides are TGTGCCAGCAGTCTAGCGGGAGGGCCAGGGGATGAGCAGTTCTTC. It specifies CASSLAGGPGDEQFF.

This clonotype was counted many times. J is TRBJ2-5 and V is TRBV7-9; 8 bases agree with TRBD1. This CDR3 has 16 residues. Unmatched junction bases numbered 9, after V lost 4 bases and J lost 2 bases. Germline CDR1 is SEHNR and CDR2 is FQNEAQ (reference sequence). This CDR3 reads CASSSSTGGQQETQYF. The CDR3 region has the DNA TGTGCCAGCAGCTCAAGTACAGGGGGACAACAAGAGACCCAGTACTTC.

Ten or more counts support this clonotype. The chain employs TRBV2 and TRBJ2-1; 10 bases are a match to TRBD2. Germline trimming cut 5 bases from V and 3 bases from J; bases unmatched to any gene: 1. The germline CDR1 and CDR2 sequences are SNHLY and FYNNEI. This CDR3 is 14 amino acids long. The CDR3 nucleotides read TGTGCCAGCAGTTTAGCGGGGGGCTACAATGAGCAGTTCTTC. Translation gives CASSLAGGYNEQFF.